The 25 T cell receptor beta chains presented below share a single source sample, sequenced in a study of identical twins' blood T cells. One entry per CDR3 protein results from TCRdb running MiXCR on the 5' RACE reads. The sample yields a few hundred thousand distinct CDR3 sequences, around 30% seen once. The specimen was PBMCs. The receptors were gathered from a woman between 18 and 49 years old in good health.

This clonotype was seen a handful of times. The rearrangement joins TRBV7-2 to TRBJ2-2; no reliable D call. Germline V CDR1 and CDR2: SGHTA, FQGNSA. This CDR3 comprises 15 residues. Between the trimmed V and J ends, which lost 2 bases and 6 bases, there was a span of 13 bases. The CDR3 loop is CASSLSRFPAGELFF. The CDR3 DNA sequence: TGTGCCAGCAGCTTAAGCCGGTTTCCGGCCGGGGAGCTGTTTTTT.

This clonotype was recorded a few times. The chain employs TRBV5-6 and TRBJ1-1; no definite D call. The V gene lost 1 base and the J gene lost 4 bases, with 14 bases spanning the gap. Germline V gene data show CDR1 as SGHDT and CDR2 as YYEEEE. The CDR3 covers 15 residues. CDR3 amino acids: CASSLPGGSGTEAFF. As DNA, the CDR3 is TGTGCCAGCAGCTTGCCCGGAGGAAGTGGCACTGAAGCTTTCTTT.

This clonotype was observed at least ten times. The chain joins TRBV29-1 to TRBJ2-4; D possibly corresponds to TRBD1 (6 bases). This CDR3 spans 15 amino acids. Trimming left V 5 bases short and J 3 bases short, with 17 bases between. Germline assignment: CDR1 SQVTM and CDR2 ANQGSEA. The CDR3: CSVCRQGRIKNIQYF. Here the CDR3 DNA reads TGCAGCGTTTGCCGGCAGGGGCGAATCAAAAACATTCAGTACTTC.

The rearrangement links TRBV19 to TRBJ2-1, with D tentatively TRBD2 (6 bases). The CDR3 is 15 residues long. Trimming cost V 3 bases and J 6 bases, with 15 bases left between them. Germline V gives CDR1 LNHDA, CDR2 SQIVND (reference sequence). This CDR3 reads CASSIRAGRSNEQFF. DNA of the CDR3: TGTGCCAGTAGTATTAGGGCAGGGAGGTCCAATGAGCAGTTCTTC. The whole variable domain, remainder taken from reference TRBV19 and TRBJ2-1, is DGGITQSPKYLFRKEGQNVTLSCEQNLNHDAMYWYRQDPGQGLRLIYYSQIVNDFQKGDIAEGYSVSREKKESFPLTVTSAQKNPTAFYLCASSIRAGRSNEQFFGPGTRLTVL.

This clonotype was picked up a small number of times. The chain links TRBV15 to TRBJ1-1; D not certain. The CDR3 has 14 amino acids. The V gene lost 0 bases and the J gene lost 2 bases, with 7 bases spanning the gap. The germline V gene has CDR1 LNHNV and CDR2 YYDKDF (reference sequence). CDR3 protein: CATSRDSTNTEAFF. CDR3 in DNA: TGTGCCACCAGCAGAGATTCTACCAACACTGAAGCTTTCTTT.

The table lists this clonotype with a few counts. The V gene is TRBV10-3, the J gene TRBJ1-2, with TRBD1 identical over 7 bases. V dropped 4 bases and J dropped 2; count of bases not matched to a gene: 1. The germline V gene has CDR1 ENHRY and CDR2 SYGVKD. The CDR3 runs to 13 residues. The CDR3 reads CAISAGQNYGYTF. CDR3 DNA: TGTGCCATCAGTGCGGGACAGAACTATGGCTACACCTTC.

This clonotype has more than one count but fewer than ten. The rearrangement joins TRBV2 to TRBJ2-5; perhaps D is TRBD1 or TRBD2 (5 bases each). Per germline, CDR1 SNHLY and CDR2 FYNNEI. The V end lost 3 bases, the J end lost 4 bases, and 9 bases lay between the germline ends. The CDR3 covers 13 residues. The CDR3 reads CASSDSGRETQYF. Written as DNA, the CDR3 is TGTGCCAGCAGTGATTCAGGGAGAGAGACCCAGTACTTC.

Here the CDR3 reads CSVPSTVEYGYTF. CDR3 bases: TGCAGCGTTCCATCTACGGTGGAATATGGCTACACCTTC. This chain joins TRBV29-1 and TRBJ1-2; D unclear. V lost 5 bases and J lost 5, with 15 bases in between. CDR3 size: 13 residues. CDR1 is SQVTM and CDR2 is ANQGSEA in the germline V gene.

On this clonotype itself: A much larger clone sits a single nucleotide away, making a read error possible. The chain has TRBV29-1 and TRBJ1-2; unclear D gene. CDR1 is SQVTM and CDR2 is ANQGSEA in the germline V gene. This CDR3 comprises 13 residues. CDR3 nucleotide sequence: TGCATCGTTGAAGTTCCGCCGTGGGAAGGCTACACCTTC. It translates to CIVEVPPWEGYTF.

V gene TRBV29-1 combines with J gene TRBJ1-1; D not certain. The CDR3 is made up of 12 amino acids. In germline, CDR1 is SQVTM, CDR2 ANQGSEA. Trimming stripped 6 bases from V and 3 bases from J, with 11 bases between. In DNA form, the CDR3 reads TGCAGCGTGGATCGACCGTACACTGAAGCTTTCTTT. Amino acid sequence: CSVDRPYTEAFF.

V and J are TRBV5-1 and TRBJ2-1; 13 nucleotides align to TRBD2. The CDR3 extends over 15 amino acids. In germline, CDR1 is SGHRS, CDR2 YFSETQ. The V gene end was trimmed by 5 bases and the J gene end by 10 bases; junction bases not matched to a gene: 9. CDR3 sequence: CASRKLAGGPNEQFF. The CDR3 nucleotides read TGCGCCAGCAGGAAACTAGCGGGAGGGCCAAACGAGCAGTTCTTC.

This clonotype appeared a few times. V and J are TRBV6-2 or TRBV6-3 and TRBJ2-7; 7 nucleotides line up with TRBD1. CDR1 and CDR2 from the germline V gene are MNHEY and SVGEGT. V lost 4 bases, J lost 3 bases, and 3 bases stayed unmatched. The CDR3 length is 13 residues. DNA of the CDR3: TGTGCCAGCAGTTCCGGACAGGACTACGAGCAGTACTTC. Amino acids: CASSSGQDYEQYF.

This clonotype has just a few counts. V is TRBV7-6 and J is TRBJ2-2; D remains ambiguous. The CDR3 spans 15 residues. Trimming pared 2 bases from V and 2 bases from J, leaving 9 bases between. CDR1 SGHVS and CDR2 FNYEAQ come from the germline V gene. The CDR3 coding sequence is TGTGCCAGCAGCTTAAGTAATGGAAACACCGGGGAGCTGTTTTTT. This sequence encodes CASSLSNGNTGELFF.

V is TRBV20-1 and J is TRBJ2-5, with D hard to call. This CDR3 is 12 amino acids long. Germline CDR1 reads DFQATT; CDR2 reads SNEGSKA (reference sequence). V was shortened by 8 bases and J by 5 bases, with 15 bases between the two germline ends. CDR3 DNA sequence: TGCAGTAGAGGCCTTTTGTGGGAGACCCAGTACTTC. It is translated as CSRGLLWETQYF.

In its sample, this clonotype was seen many times. The chain has TRBV3-1 and TRBJ2-7, with D possibly being TRBD1 (6 bases). This CDR3 is 14 amino acids long. Germline assignment: CDR1 LGHDT and CDR2 YNNKEL (reference sequence). V was pared by 2 bases and J by 2 bases, with 10 bases between. This chain's CDR3 is CASSQNTGPYEQYF. Written as DNA, the CDR3 is TGTGCCAGCAGCCAAAATACAGGGCCCTACGAGCAGTACTTC.

The chain is built from TRBV7-2 and TRBJ1-5; a possible D gene is TRBD1 (5 bases). V was cut by 1 base and J by 10 bases, with 14 bases left in between. The CDR3 spans 14 residues. CDR1 and CDR2 from the germline V gene are SGHTA and FQGNSA. The CDR3 DNA follows: TGTGCCAGCAGCTTAGTTGGGGAAGGGGCCCCCCAGCATTTT. Translation: CASSLVGEGAPQHF.

The chain couples TRBV6-2 or TRBV6-3 to TRBJ2-7; 13 bases are a match to TRBD2. The CDR3 has 17 residues. Trimming at V came to 2 bases and at J to 4 bases, leaving 8 bases not matched to a gene. The V gene's germline CDR1 is MNHEY and CDR2 SVGEGT. The CDR3 DNA follows: TGTGCCAGCAGTTACCCCCGGACTAGCGGGAGTCTATACGAGCAGTACTTC. Its translation: CASSYPRTSGSLYEQYF.

This clonotype came up a few times. This chain joins TRBV27 and TRBJ2-2; 11 bases align to TRBD2. This CDR3 has 14 residues. With V trimmed by 5 bases and J by 7 bases, 3 bases remained unmatched. Germline V lookup: CDR1 MNHEY, CDR2 SMNVEV (reference sequence). CDR3 in amino acids: CASSGLAGGGELFF. The DNA of the CDR3 is TGTGCCAGCAGTGGGCTAGCGGGAGGCGGGGAGCTGTTTTTT.

The sample holds a few counts of this clonotype. The chain couples TRBV19 to TRBJ2-7, with TRBD2 matching 9 bases. V shed 0 bases, J shed 1 base, and the junction held 4 bases outside the gene matches. CDR1 LNHDA and CDR2 SQIVND come from the germline V gene (reference sequence). This CDR3 has 16 amino acids. CDR3 sequence: CASSIEETSGSYEQYF. The CDR3 DNA reads as TGTGCCAGTAGTATAGAAGAGACTAGCGGATCCTACGAGCAGTACTTC.

The sample holds a few counts of this clonotype. CDR3: CASSLTGGDYEQYF. In DNA form, the CDR3 reads TGTGCCAGCAGCTTGACTGGCGGGGATTACGAGCAGTACTTC. This chain joins TRBV7-9 and TRBJ2-7; maybe TRBD2 (6 bases). Between the trimmed V and J ends, which lost 3 bases and 4 bases, there was a span of 13 bases. The CDR3 runs 14 residues. Germline V gives CDR1 SEHNR, CDR2 FQNEAQ (reference sequence). The full variable domain, completed using reference TRBV7-9 and TRBJ2-7, is DTGVSQNPRHKITKRGQNVTFRCDPISEHNRLYWYRQTLGQGPEFLTYFQNEAQLEKSRLLSDRFSAERPKGSFSTLEIQRTEQGDSAMYLCASSLTGGDYEQYFGPGTRLTVT.

In regard to this clonotype: A much more abundant neighbour one base away suggests this may be a read error. The rearrangement links TRBV29-1 to TRBJ1-3; D is undetermined. This CDR3 is 13 amino acids long. Germline CDR1 SQVTM, CDR2 ANQGSEA. V was cut by 6 bases and J by 0 bases, with 9 bases left in between. CDR3 nucleotides: TGCAGCGTCCGGGTCAGCTCTGGAAACACCATATATTTT. It encodes CSVRVSSGNTIYF.

In DNA, the CDR3 is TGCAGTGCTAGTCGAGACGGCGGAGAGGACTACAATGAGCAGTTCTTC. This codes for CSASRDGGEDYNEQFF. The rearrangement links TRBV20-1 to TRBJ2-1; D not certain. This CDR3 is built from 16 residues. Trimming shortened V by 3 bases and J by 3 bases, and 18 bases separated the two germline ends. Germline assignment: CDR1 DFQATT and CDR2 SNEGSKA (reference sequence).

There are a few counts of this clonotype. The V gene is TRBV20-1, the J gene TRBJ1-1; D unresolved. This CDR3 spans 14 amino acids. V was trimmed by 0 bases and J by 2 bases, leaving 10 bases between them. CDR1 and CDR2 from the germline V gene are DFQATT and SNEGSKA (reference sequence). The CDR3 bases are TGCAGTGCTAGAGATAACCGAGTTAACACTGAAGCTTTCTTT. Translated, it gives CSARDNRVNTEAFF.

This clonotype was recorded at least ten times. CDR3 sequence (DNA): TGCAGTGGTGCCGGCACGCCTAACTATGGCTACACCTTC. Translation gives CSGAGTPNYGYTF. V is TRBV20-1 and J is TRBJ1-2; D is unresolved. Trimming cost V 7 bases and J 0 bases, with 12 bases left between them. The CDR3 has 13 residues. The V gene's germline CDR1 is DFQATT and CDR2 SNEGSKA (reference sequence).

This clonotype has at least ten counts. The chain employs TRBV27 and TRBJ2-7; D gene uncertain. Germline V gene sequence: CDR1 MNHEY, CDR2 SMNVEV (reference sequence). The germline V and J ends were trimmed by 0 bases and 6 bases, with 9 bases remaining between them. The length of the CDR3 is 13 residues. CDR3 coding DNA: TGTGCCAGCAGTTTATCAGTGGTGAGCGAGCAGTACTTC. Its protein is CASSLSVVSEQYF.